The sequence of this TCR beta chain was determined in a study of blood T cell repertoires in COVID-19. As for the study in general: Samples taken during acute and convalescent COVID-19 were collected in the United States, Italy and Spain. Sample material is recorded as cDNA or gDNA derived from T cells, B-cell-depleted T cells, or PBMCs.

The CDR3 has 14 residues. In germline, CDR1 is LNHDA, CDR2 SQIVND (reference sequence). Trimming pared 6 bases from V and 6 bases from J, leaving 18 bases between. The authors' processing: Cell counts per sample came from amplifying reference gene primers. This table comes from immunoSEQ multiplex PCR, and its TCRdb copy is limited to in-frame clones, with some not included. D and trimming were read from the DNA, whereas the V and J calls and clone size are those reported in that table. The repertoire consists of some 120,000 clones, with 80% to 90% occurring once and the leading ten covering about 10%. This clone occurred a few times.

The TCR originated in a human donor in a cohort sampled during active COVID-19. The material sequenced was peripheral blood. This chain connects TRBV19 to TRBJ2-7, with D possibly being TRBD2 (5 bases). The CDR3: CASRDEGPEGEQYF. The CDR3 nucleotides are TGTGCCAGTAGGGACGAGGGTCCCGAAGGCGAGCAGTACTTC.